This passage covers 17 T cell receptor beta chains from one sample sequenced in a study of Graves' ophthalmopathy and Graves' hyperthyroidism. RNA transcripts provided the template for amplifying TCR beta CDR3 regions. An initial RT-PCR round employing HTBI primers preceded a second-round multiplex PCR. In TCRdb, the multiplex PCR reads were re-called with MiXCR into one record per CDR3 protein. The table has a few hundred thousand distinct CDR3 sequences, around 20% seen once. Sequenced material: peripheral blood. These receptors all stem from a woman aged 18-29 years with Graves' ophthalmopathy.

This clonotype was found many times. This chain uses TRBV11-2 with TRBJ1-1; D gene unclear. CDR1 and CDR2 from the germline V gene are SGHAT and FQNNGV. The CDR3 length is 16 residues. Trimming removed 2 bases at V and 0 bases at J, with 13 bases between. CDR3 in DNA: TGTGCCAGCAGCTTATACCATGGAGGAATGAACACTGAAGCTTTCTTT. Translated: CASSLYHGGMNTEAFF.

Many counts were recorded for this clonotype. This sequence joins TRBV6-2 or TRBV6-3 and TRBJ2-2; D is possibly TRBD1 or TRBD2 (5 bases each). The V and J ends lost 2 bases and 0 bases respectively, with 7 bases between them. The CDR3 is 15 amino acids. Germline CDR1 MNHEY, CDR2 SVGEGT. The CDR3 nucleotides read TGTGCCAGCAGTTACGGGGGTTCGAACACCGGGGAGCTGTTTTTT. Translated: CASSYGGSNTGELFF.

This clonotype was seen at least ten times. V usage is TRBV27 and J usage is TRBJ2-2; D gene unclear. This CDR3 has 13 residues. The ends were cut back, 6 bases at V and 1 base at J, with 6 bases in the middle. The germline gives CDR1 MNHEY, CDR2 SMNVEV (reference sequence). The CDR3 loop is CASRVGNTGELFF. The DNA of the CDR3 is TGTGCCAGCAGGGTTGGGAACACCGGGGAGCTGTTTTTT.

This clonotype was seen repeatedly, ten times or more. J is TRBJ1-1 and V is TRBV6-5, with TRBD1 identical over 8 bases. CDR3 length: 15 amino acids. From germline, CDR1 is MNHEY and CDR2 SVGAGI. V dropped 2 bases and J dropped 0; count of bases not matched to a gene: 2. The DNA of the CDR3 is TGTGCCAGCAGTTACACAGGGGGTCTGAACACTGAAGCTTTCTTT. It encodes CASSYTGGLNTEAFF.

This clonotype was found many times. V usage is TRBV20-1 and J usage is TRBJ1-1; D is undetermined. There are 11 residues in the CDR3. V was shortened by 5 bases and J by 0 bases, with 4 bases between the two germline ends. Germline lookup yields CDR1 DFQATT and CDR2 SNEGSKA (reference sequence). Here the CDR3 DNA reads TGCAGTGCTTTCCTGAACACTGAAGCTTTCTTT. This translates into CSAFLNTEAFF.

Written as DNA, the CDR3 is TGTGCCAGCAGTGAAGGGGGGACAGGAGGACAGCCCCAGCATTTT. This codes for CASSEGGTGGQPQHF. The V and J genes are TRBV6-1 and TRBJ1-5, with 8 bases aligning to TRBD1. Germline trimming cut 1 base from V and 7 bases from J; bases unmatched to any gene: 6. CDR3 size: 15 residues. Germline loops: CDR1 MNHNS, CDR2 SASEGT.

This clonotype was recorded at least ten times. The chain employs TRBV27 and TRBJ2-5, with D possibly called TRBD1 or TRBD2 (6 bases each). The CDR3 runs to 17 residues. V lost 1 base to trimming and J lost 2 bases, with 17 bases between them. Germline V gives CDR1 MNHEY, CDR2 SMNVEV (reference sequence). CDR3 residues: CASSLWGALSQQETQYF. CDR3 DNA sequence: TGTGCCAGCAGTTTATGGGGGGCCCTCTCCCAACAAGAGACCCAGTACTTC.

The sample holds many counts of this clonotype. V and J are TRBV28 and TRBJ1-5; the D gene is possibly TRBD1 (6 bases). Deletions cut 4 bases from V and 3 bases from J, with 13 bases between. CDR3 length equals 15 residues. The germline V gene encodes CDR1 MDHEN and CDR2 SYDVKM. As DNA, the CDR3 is TGTGCCAGCAGTTCCCAACAGGGCACCAATCAGCCCCAGCATTTT. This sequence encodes CASSSQQGTNQPQHF.

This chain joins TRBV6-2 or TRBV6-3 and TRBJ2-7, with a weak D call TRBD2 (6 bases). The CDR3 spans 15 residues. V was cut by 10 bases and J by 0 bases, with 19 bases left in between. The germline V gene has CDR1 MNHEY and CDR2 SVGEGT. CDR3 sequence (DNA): TGTGCCAAGGCCCCCGGGACTCCGAACTCCTACGAGCAGTACTTC. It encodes CAKAPGTPNSYEQYF.

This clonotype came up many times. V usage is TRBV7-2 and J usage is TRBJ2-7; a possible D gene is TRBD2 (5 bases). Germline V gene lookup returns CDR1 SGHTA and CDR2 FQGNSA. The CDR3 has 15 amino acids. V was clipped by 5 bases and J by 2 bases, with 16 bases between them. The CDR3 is CASSPTFRGPYEQYF. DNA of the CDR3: TGTGCCAGCAGCCCAACGTTTAGAGGGCCCTACGAGCAGTACTTC.

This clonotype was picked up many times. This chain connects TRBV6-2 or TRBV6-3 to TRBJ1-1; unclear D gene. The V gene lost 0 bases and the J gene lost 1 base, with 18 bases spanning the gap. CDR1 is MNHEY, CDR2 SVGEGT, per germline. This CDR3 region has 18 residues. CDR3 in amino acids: CASSYSLGVTPSNTEAFF. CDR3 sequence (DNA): TGTGCCAGCAGTTACTCTCTCGGGGTGACACCTTCGAACACTGAAGCTTTCTTT.

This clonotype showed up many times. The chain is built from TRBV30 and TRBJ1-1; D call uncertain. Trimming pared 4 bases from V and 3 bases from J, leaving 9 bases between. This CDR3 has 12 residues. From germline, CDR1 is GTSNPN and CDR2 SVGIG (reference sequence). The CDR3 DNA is TGTGCCTGGATGGGTCCCGACACTGAAGCTTTCTTT. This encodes CAWMGPDTEAFF.

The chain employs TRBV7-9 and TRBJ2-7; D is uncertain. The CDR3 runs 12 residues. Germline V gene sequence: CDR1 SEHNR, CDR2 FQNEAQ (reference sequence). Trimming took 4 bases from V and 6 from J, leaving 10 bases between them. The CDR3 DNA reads TGTGCCAGCAGCTCCTCCGGCCTCGAGCAGTACTTC. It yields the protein CASSSSGLEQYF.

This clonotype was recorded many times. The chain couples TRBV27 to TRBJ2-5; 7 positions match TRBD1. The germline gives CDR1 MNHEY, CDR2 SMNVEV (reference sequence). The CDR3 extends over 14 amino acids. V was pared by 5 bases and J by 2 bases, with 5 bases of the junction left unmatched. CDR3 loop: CASSRQGEQETQYF. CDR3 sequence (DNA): TGTGCCAGCAGTCGACAGGGTGAGCAAGAGACCCAGTACTTC.

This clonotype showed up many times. The CDR3 sequence: CASTPLPLDRGSGELFF. CDR3 DNA: TGTGCCAGCACCCCCCTACCATTGGACAGGGGATCCGGGGAGCTGTTTTTT. The chain links TRBV6-2 or TRBV6-3 to TRBJ2-2, with 9 nucleotides matching TRBD1. V shed 7 bases and J 6 bases; nucleotides not matched to a gene: 15. Per germline, CDR1 MNHEY and CDR2 SVGEGT. This CDR3 region has 17 residues.

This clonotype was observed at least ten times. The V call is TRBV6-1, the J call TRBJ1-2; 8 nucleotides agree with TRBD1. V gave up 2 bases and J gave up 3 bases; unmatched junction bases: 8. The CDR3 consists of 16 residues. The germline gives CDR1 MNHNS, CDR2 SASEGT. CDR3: CASSEYPGQGHYGYTF. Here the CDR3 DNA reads TGTGCCAGCAGTGAATACCCTGGACAGGGCCACTATGGCTACACCTTC.

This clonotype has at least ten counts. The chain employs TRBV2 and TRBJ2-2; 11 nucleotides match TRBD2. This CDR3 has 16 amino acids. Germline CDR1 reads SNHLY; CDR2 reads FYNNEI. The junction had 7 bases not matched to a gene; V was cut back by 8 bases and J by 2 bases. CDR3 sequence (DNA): TGTGCCAGCGGGCTACTAGCGGGAGCAAACACCGGGGAGCTGTTTTTT. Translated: CASGLLAGANTGELFF. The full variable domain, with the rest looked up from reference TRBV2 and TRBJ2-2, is EPEVTQTPSHQVTQMGQEVILRCVPISNHLYFYWYRQILGQKVEFLVSFYNNEISEKSEIFDDQFSVERPDGSNFTLKIRSTKLEDSAMYFCASGLLAGANTGELFFGEGSRLTVL.